The 14 T cell receptor beta chains reported below all come from one sample, sequenced in a study of cytomegalovirus exposure and HLA in healthy donors. Researchers ran the PCR with 60 Vbeta and 13 Jbeta primers. Some clones are missing from TCRdb's copy, which holds only in-frame ones; the method was immunoSEQ multiplex PCR. The repertoire holds approximately 190,000 clones, with more than 75% as singletons. Sequencing was performed on PBMCs. Receptor source: a woman under 30 in good health and CMV-seronegative.

V gene TRBV4-1 combines with J gene TRBJ2-7; D gene uncertain. This CDR3 comprises 16 residues. Germline V gene lookup returns CDR1 MGHRA and CDR2 YSYEKL. The V and J ends lost 4 bases and 0 bases respectively, with 16 bases between them. CDR3 loop: CASSPSSAEPSYEQYF. The CDR3 bases are TGCGCCAGCAGCCCCTCCTCGGCGGAACCCTCCTACGAGCAGTACTTC.

This clone appeared a few times. The gene calls are TRBV27 and TRBJ1-1; 10 bases are shared with TRBD1. V was pared by 2 bases and J by 11 bases, with 8 bases of the junction left unmatched. The CDR3 extends over 14 amino acids. CDR1 is MNHEY and CDR2 is SMNVEV in the germline V gene (reference sequence). The CDR3 coding sequence is TGTGCCAGCAGTTTACGGGGACAGGGGAAGGGGGCTTTCTTT. This sequence encodes CASSLRGQGKGAFF.

The J gene is TRBJ2-1, the V gene TRBV27, with 7 bases aligning to TRBD2. Germline CDR1 and CDR2: MNHEY and SMNVEV (reference sequence). This CDR3 is built from 15 residues. The ends lost 5 bases at V and 7 bases at J; junction bases unmatched: 11. The CDR3 nucleotides read TGTGCCAGCAGTCACGCGGGAGCCTGGGGGAATGAGCAGTTCTTC. Translating gives CASSHAGAWGNEQFF.

The V call is TRBV6-1, the J call TRBJ2-7; 7 nucleotides align to TRBD2. The CDR3 sequence is 14 residues long. Losses at the gene ends were 4 bases for V and 0 bases for J; bases not matched to a gene: 3. Per the germline V gene, CDR1 is MNHNS and CDR2 is SASEGT. The DNA of the CDR3 is TGTGCCAGCAGTGCGGGGGGAAACTCCTACGAGCAGTACTTC. This codes for CASSAGGNSYEQYF.

V usage is TRBV5-1 and J usage is TRBJ1-5, with D hard to call. V lost 0 bases and J 0 bases, leaving 13 bases between the germline ends. The CDR3 runs 17 residues. Germline CDR1 and CDR2: SGHRS and YFSETQ. The CDR3 DNA sequence: TGCGCCAGCAGCTTGGTTGCGATTTTGCATAGCAATCAGCCCCAGCATTTT. Amino acids: CASSLVAILHSNQPQHF. Complete variable domain (other parts from reference TRBV5-1 and TRBJ1-5): KAGVTQTPRYLIKTRGQQVTLSCSPISGHRSVSWYQQTPGQGLQFLFEYFSETQRNKGNFPGRFSGRQFSNSRSEMNVSTLELGDSALYLCASSLVAILHSNQPQHFGDGTRLSIL.

The chain combines TRBV5-4 with TRBJ2-5, with 8 nucleotides matching TRBD1. The DNA end favors TRBJ2-7, so the J call may be wrong. CDR3 size: 13 residues. Germline V gene data show CDR1 as SGHNT and CDR2 as YYREEE (reference sequence). This chain's CDR3 is CASSLDRGREQYF. CDR3 in DNA: TGTGCCAGCAGCTTAGACAGGGGTCGCGAGCAGTACTTC.

The chain uses TRBV6-4 and TRBJ2-2; 10 positions agree with TRBD2. Trimming at V came to 6 bases and at J to 4 bases, leaving 5 bases not matched to a gene. The CDR3 totals 15 residues. In germline, CDR1 is MRHNA, CDR2 SNTAGT. This CDR3 reads CASSATSGITGELFF. The DNA of the CDR3 is TGTGCCAGCAGCGCAACTAGCGGGATCACCGGGGAGCTGTTTTTT.

This rearrangement joins TRBV7-2 to TRBJ2-1, with 9 bases fitting TRBD1. V lost 5 bases to trimming and J lost 0 bases; unmatched junction nucleotides: 2. CDR3 length: 15 residues. Per germline, CDR1 SGHTA and CDR2 FQGNSA. The CDR3 DNA reads TGTGCCAGCAGCCCGACAGGGGGCTCCTACAATGAGCAGTTCTTC. Protein: CASSPTGGSYNEQFF.

This clone was seen many times. The V gene is TRBV30, the J gene TRBJ1-2; 8 bases match TRBD1. Trimming at V came to 3 bases and at J to 5 bases, leaving 14 bases not matched to a gene. The CDR3 spans 16 residues. The germline gives CDR1 GTSNPN, CDR2 SVGIG (reference sequence). DNA for the CDR3: TGTGCCTGGAGCGAAGGTCGGACAGGGAGGGTTTATGGCTACACCTTC. It codes for CAWSEGRTGRVYGYTF. Complete variable domain (other parts from reference TRBV30 and TRBJ1-2): SQTIHQWPATLVQPVGSPLSLECTVEGTSNPNLYWYRQAAGRGLQLLFYSVGIGQISSEVPQNLSASRPQDRQFILSSKKLLLSDSGFYLCAWSEGRTGRVYGYTFGSGTRLTVV.

This clone was detected only a few times. This chain connects TRBV27 to TRBJ2-7, with TRBD2 matching over 7 bases. The trim removed 8 bases at V and 2 bases at J, leaving 3 bases unmatched. The V gene's germline CDR1 is MNHEY and CDR2 SMNVEV (reference sequence). The CDR3 covers 12 residues. CDR3 residues: CASWGGAYEQYF. DNA for the CDR3: TGTGCCAGCTGGGGGGGGGCCTACGAGCAGTACTTC.

This clone appeared a single time. The chain links TRBV19 to TRBJ2-3, with D unclear. This CDR3 comprises 14 residues. V lost 4 bases and J 5 bases, leaving 13 bases between the germline ends. Germline CDR1 is LNHDA and CDR2 is SQIVND (reference sequence). The CDR3 DNA sequence: TGTGCCAGTAGTACGAGGCGTACCGGAGATACGCAGTATTTT. This gives the protein CASSTRRTGDTQYF.

The chain couples TRBV28 to TRBJ2-7; D uncertain. Germline CDR1 reads MDHEN; CDR2 reads SYDVKM. V gave up 6 bases and J gave up 9 bases, with 27 bases separating them. The CDR3 runs to 16 residues. CDR3 bases: TGTGCCAGCAGCCTCCTAATTGGAGTAATATCTCCTGGGCAGTACTTC. Amino acids: CASSLLIGVISPGQYF.

The rearrangement joins TRBV7-2 to TRBJ1-2, with 9 bases fitting TRBD1. Germline assignment: CDR1 SGHTA and CDR2 FQGNSA. The CDR3 consists of 18 residues. The trim removed 5 bases at V and 2 bases at J, leaving 15 bases unmatched. The CDR3 nucleotides are TGTGCCAGCAGCCCACTTACCGCCACGGGACAGGGAAACTATGGCTACACCTTC. This sequence encodes CASSPLTATGQGNYGYTF.

This chain connects TRBV5-1 to TRBJ1-2; maybe TRBD1 (6 bases). The V and J ends lost 2 bases and 5 bases respectively, with 19 bases between them. Per germline, CDR1 SGHRS and CDR2 YFSETQ. The length of the CDR3 is 16 residues. In nucleotides, the CDR3 is TGCGCCAGCAGCTTTGAAGGACAGATCTGGGTATATGGCTACACCTTC. This encodes CASSFEGQIWVYGYTF. Variable domain in full (rest from reference TRBV5-1 and TRBJ1-2): KAGVTQTPRYLIKTRGQQVTLSCSPISGHRSVSWYQQTPGQGLQFLFEYFSETQRNKGNFPGRFSGRQFSNSRSEMNVSTLELGDSALYLCASSFEGQIWVYGYTFGSGTRLTVV.